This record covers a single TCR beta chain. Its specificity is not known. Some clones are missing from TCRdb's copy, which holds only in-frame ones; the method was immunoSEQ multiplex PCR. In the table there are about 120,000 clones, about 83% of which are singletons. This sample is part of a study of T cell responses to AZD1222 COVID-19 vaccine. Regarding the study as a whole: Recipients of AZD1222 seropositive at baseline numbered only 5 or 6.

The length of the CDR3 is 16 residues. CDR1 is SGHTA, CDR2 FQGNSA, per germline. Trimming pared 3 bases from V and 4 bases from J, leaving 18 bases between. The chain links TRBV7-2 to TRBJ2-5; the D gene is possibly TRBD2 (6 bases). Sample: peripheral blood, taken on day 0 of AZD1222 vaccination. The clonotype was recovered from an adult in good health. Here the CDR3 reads CASSFLGRSLTETQYF. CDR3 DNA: TGTGCCAGCAGCTTCCTCGGGAGATCCCTAACAGAGACCCAGTACTTC.